This T cell receptor (beta chain) was obtained from a study of blood T cell repertoires in COVID-19. The overall study: Acute and convalescent COVID-19 samples came from the United States, Italy and Spain.

In its sample, this clone was seen once. Sequencing used immunoSEQ multiplex PCR; TCRdb keeps in-frame clones, though not all of them. The sample has about 180,000 clones, around 83% seen once. This CDR3 contains 12 residues. Trimming removed 3 bases from V and 4 bases from J, with 6 bases in between. Sequenced input: peripheral blood. This clonotype originated in a human donor in a cohort sampled during active COVID-19. This chain connects TRBV12-3 or TRBV12-4 to TRBJ1-1, with D uncertain. In DNA, the CDR3 is TGTGCCAGCAGTTTCCGGTCCACTGAAGCTTTCTTT. As protein: CASSFRSTEAFF.